Detailed here is one TCR beta chain. Antigen unknown. The data derive from a study of T cells in women clearing cervical HPV infection. Study summary: HLA type could not be excluded as a confounder. Study-wide points: Repertoire richness, not evenness, was significantly elevated in CIN3+ cases versus controls.

The method was immunoSEQ multiplex PCR; TCRdb's version includes in-frame clones alone and lacks a portion of them. In all, the sample yields 20,000 to 25,000 clones. Sequencing was done on a sample of blood buffy coat. The source of this sequence is a woman between 18 and 75 years old with a cervical HPV16 infection that either progressed to CIN3+ or cleared (not recorded which).

CDR3 in amino acids: CAWSLGAGGLRRHQPQYF. The sequenced part of the CDR3 DNA is TGTGCCTGGAGCTTAGGGGCGGGGGGCCTTCGGCGTCATCAGCCG. The chain couples TRBV30 to TRBJ2-3; 8 nucleotides match TRBD2. The read terminates 3 residues ahead of where the CDR3 ends, so the germline J gene completes it. CDR1 and CDR2 (germline): GTSNPN, SVGIG (reference sequence). The CDR3 totals 18 residues.